One T cell receptor beta chain is described in this entry. The sample originates from a study of blood T cell repertoires in COVID-19. The cohort comprised adults aged about 18 to 90 years residing in 20 to 30 US areas. The study counted Cohort 3 donors as recovered given two negative PCRs, clearance, or symptom resolution. Assay used: immunoSEQ multiplex PCR; TCRdb lists only in-frame clones, some missing. The table shows approximately 100,000 clones, with about 86% occurring only once. Deletions cut 0 bases from V and 7 bases from J, with 13 bases between. Germline V CDR1 and CDR2: MNHNS, SASEGT. The CDR3 totals 15 residues.

This receptor was obtained from a woman between 45 and 60 years old who had recovered from COVID-19. The gene calls are TRBV6-1 and TRBJ1-5, with TRBD1 as a possible D gene (5 bases). The sample was PBMCs or T cells enriched from blood (not recorded which). The CDR3 protein is CASSEAGRGFQPQHF. The CDR3 DNA reads as TGTGCCAGCAGTGAAGCTGGTAGGGGTTTCCAGCCCCAGCATTTT.